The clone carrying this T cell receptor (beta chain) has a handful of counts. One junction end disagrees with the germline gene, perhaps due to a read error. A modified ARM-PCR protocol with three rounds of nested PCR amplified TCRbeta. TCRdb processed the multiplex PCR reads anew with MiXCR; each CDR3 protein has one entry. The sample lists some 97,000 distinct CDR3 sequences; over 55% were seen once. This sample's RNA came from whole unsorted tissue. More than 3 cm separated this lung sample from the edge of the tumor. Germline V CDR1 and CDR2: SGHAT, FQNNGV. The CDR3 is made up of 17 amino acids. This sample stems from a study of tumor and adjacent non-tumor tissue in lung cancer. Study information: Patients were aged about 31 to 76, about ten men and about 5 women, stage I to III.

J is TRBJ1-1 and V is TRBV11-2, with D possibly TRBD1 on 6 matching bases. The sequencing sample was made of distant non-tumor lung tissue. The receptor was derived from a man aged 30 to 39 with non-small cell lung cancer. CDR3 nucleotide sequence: TGTGCCAGCAGCCGCAGAGTTGGGGGCTGGGTGGACACTGAAGCCTTCTTT. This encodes CASSRRVGGWVDTEAFF.